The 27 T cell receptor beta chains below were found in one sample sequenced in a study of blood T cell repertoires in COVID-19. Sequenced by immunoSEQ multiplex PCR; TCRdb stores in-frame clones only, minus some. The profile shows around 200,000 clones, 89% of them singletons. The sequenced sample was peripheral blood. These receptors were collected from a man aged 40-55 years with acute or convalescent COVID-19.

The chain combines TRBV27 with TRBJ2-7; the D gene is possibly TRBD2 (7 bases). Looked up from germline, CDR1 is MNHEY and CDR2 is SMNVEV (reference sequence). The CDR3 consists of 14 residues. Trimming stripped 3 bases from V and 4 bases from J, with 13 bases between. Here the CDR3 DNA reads TGTGCCAGCAGTTTCTCCAGGGGAGGGTACGAGCAGTACTTC. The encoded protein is CASSFSRGGYEQYF.

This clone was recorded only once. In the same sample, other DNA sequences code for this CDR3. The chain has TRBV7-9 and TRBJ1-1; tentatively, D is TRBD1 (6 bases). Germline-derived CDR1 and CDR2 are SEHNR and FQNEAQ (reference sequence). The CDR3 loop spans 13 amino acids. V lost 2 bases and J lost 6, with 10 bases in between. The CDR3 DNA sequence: TGTGCCAGCAGCTTATCGCAGGGGCCTGAAGCTTTCTTT. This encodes CASSLSQGPEAFF.

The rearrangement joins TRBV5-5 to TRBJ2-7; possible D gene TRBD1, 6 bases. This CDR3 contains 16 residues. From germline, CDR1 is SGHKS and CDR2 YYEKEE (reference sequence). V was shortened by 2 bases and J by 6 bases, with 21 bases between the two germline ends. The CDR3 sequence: CASSLLLRQASGEQYF. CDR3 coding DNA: TGTGCCAGCAGCTTATTACTTCGACAGGCGTCGGGCGAGCAGTACTTC.

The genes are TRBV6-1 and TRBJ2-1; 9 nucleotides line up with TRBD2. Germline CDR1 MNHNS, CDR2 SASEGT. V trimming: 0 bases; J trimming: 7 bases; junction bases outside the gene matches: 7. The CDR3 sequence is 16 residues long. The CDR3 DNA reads TGTGCCAGCAGTGAAGCAAGGGGACTAGCAGTGAATGAGCAGTTCTTC. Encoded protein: CASSEARGLAVNEQFF.

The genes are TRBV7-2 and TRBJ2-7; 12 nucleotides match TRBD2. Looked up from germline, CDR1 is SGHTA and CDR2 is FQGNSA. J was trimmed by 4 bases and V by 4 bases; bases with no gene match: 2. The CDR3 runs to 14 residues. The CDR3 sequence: CASSSLAGGYEQYF. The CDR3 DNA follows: TGTGCCAGCAGCTCCCTAGCGGGGGGGTACGAGCAGTACTTC.

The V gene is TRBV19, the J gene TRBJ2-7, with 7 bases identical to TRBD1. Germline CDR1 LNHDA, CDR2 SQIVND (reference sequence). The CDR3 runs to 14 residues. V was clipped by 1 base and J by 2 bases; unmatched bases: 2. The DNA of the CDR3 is TGTGCCAGTAGTATAGCCCAGGGGGCCTACGAGCAGTACTTC. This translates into CASSIAQGAYEQYF.

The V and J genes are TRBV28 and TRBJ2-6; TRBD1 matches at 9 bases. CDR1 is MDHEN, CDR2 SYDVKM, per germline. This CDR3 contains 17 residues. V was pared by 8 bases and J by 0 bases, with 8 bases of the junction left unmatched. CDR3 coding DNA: TGTGCCAGCGGTTGGACAGGGGCCACCTCTGGGGCCAACGTCCTGACTTTC. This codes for CASGWTGATSGANVLTF.

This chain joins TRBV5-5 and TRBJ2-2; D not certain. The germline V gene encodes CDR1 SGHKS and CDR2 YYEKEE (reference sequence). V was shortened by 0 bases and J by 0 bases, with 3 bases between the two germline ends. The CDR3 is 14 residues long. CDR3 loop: CASSLATNTGELFF. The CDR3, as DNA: TGTGCCAGCAGCTTGGCTACGAACACCGGGGAGCTGTTTTTT.

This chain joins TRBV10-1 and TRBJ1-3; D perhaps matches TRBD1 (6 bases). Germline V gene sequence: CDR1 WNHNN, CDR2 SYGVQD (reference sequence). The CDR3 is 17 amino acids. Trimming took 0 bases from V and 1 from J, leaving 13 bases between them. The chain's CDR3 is CASSESKQGTSGNTIYF. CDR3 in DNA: TGCGCCAGCAGTGAGTCGAAGCAGGGGACATCTGGAAACACCATATATTTT.

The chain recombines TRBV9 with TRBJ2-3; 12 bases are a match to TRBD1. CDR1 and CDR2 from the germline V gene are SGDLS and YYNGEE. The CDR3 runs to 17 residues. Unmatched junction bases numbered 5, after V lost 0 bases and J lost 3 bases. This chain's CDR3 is CASSVASGQGATDTQYF. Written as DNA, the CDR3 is TGTGCCAGCAGCGTAGCATCGGGACAGGGGGCGACAGATACGCAGTATTTT.

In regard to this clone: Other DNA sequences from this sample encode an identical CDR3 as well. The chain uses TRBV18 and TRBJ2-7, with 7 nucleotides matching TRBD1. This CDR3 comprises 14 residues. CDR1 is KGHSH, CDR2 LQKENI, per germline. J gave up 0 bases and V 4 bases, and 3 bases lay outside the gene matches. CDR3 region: CASSQDRSSYEQYF. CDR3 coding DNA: TGTGCCAGCTCACAGGACAGGAGCTCCTACGAGCAGTACTTC.

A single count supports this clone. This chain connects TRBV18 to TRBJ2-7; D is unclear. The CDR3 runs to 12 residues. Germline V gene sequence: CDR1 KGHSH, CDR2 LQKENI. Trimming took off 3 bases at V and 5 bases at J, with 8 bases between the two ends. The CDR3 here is CASSPSRDEQYF. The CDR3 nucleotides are TGTGCCAGCTCACCCTCACGAGACGAGCAGTACTTC.

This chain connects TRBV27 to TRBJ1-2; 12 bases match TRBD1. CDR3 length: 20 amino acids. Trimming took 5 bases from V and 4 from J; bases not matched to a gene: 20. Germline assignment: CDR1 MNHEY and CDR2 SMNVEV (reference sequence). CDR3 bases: TGTGCCAGCAGTCACTCACCTTCCGGGACAGGGGGCGCCCGGGGCTATGGCTACACCTTC. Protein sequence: CASSHSPSGTGGARGYGYTF.

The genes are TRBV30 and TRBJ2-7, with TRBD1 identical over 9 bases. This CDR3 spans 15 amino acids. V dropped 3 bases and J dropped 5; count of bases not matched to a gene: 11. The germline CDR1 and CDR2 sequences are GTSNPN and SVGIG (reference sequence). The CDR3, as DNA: TGTGCCTGGAGCCTCACCGGGACAGGGTACCACGAGCAGTACTTC. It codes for CAWSLTGTGYHEQYF.

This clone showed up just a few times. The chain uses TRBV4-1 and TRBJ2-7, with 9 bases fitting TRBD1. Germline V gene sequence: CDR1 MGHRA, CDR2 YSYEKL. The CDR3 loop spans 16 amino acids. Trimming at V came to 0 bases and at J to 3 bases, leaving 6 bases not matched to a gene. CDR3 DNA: TGCGCCAGCAGCCAAGAATCGACAGGGGGAATCTACGAGCAGTACTTC. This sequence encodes CASSQESTGGIYEQYF.

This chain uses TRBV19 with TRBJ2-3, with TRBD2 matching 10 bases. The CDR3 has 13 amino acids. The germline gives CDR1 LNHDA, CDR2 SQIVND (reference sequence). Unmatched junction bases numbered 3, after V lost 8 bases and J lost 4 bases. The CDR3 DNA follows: TGTGCCAGTGGAGCGGGGGGGCCAGATACGCAGTATTTT. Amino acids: CASGAGGPDTQYF.

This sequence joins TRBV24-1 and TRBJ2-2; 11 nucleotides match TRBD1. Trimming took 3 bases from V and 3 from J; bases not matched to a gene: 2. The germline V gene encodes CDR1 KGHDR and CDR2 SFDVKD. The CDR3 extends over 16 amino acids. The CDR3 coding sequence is TGTGCCACCAGTGATGGGGACAGGGGGGACACCGGGGAGCTGTTTTTT. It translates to CATSDGDRGDTGELFF.

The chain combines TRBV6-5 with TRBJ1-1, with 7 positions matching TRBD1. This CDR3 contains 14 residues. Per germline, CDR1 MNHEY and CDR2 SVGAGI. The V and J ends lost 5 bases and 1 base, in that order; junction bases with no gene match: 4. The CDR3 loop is CASSTWTGNTEAFF. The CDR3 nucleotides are TGTGCCAGCAGTACCTGGACAGGGAACACTGAAGCTTTCTTT.

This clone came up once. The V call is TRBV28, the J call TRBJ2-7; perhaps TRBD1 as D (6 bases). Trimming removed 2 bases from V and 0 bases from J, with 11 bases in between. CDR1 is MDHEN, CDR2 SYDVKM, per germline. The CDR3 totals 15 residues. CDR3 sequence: CASSLVSGVSYEQYF. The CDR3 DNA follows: TGTGCCAGCAGTTTAGTCTCAGGGGTCTCCTACGAGCAGTACTTC.

The CDR3 nucleotides are TGTGCCAGCAGTGAAGCGAGTTCCCCACGCCGCAATGAGCAGTTCTTC. The encoded protein is CASSEASSPRRNEQFF. The rearrangement uses TRBV2 and TRBJ2-1; D gene unclear. Germline loops: CDR1 SNHLY, CDR2 FYNNEI. CDR3 size: 16 residues. With 0 bases removed from V and 6 bases from J, the gap between germline ends came to 15 bases.

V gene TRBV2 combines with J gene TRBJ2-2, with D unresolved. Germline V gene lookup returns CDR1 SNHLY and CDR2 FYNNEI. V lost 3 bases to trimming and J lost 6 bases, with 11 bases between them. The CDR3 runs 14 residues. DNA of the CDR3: TGTGCCAGCAGTGAGACTCCCGCGGCCGGGGAGCTGTTTTTT. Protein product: CASSETPAAGELFF.

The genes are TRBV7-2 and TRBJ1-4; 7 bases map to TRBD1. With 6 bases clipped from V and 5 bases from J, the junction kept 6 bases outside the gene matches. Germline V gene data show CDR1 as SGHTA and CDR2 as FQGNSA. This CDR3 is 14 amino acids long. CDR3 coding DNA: TGTGCCAGCAGATCCGGGACAGCGAATGAAAAACTGTTTTTT. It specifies CASRSGTANEKLFF. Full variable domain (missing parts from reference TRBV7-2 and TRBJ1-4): GAGVSQSPSNKVTEKGKDVELRCDPISGHTALYWYRQSLGQGLEFLIYFQGNSAPDKSGLPSDRFSAERTGGSVSTLTIQRTQQEDSAVYLCASRSGTANEKLFFGSGTQLSVL.

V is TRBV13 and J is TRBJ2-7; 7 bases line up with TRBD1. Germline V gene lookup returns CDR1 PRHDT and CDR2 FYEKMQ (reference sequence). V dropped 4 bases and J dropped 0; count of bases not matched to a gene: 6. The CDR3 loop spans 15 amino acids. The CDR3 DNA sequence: TGTGCCAGCAGCTGGAACAGGGGAAACTCCTACGAGCAGTACTTC. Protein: CASSWNRGNSYEQYF.

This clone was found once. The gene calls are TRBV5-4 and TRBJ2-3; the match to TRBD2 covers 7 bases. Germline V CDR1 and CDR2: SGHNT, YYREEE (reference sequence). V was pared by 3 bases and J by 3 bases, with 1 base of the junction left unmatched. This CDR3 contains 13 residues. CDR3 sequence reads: CASSSLATDTQYF. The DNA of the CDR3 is TGTGCCAGCAGCTCACTAGCGACAGATACGCAGTATTTT.

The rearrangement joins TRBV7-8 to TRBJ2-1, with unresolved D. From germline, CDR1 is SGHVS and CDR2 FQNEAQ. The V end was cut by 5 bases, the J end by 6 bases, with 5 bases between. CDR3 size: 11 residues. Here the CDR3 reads CASSIGNEQFF. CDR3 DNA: TGTGCCAGCAGCATCGGCAATGAGCAGTTCTTC.

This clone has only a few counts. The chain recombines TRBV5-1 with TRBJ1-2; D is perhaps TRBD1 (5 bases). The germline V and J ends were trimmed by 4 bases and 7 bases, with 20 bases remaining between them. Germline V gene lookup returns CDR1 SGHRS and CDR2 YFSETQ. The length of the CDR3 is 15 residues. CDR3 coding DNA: TGCGCCAGCAGCCTAATGACAGAACCCACTTCTGGCTACACCTTC. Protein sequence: CASSLMTEPTSGYTF.

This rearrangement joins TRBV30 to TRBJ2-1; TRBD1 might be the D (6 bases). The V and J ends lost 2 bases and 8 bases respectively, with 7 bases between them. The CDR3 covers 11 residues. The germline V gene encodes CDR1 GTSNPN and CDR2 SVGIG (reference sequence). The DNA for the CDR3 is TGTGCCTGGAGTAACAGGGATGAGCAGTTCTTC. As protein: CAWSNRDEQFF. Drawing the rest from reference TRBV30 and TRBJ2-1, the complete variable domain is SQTIHQWPATLVQPVGSPLSLECTVEGTSNPNLYWYRQAAGRGLQLLFYSVGIGQISSEVPQNLSASRPQDRQFILSSKKLLLSDSGFYLCAWSNRDEQFFGPGTRLTVL.